A single sample gave rise to the 13 T cell receptor beta chains below, sequenced in a study of vaccination and CD4 T cells after COVID-19. The Oncomine TCR Beta short-read assay sequenced DNA from cultured CD4+ T cells. In TCRdb, the PCR reads were re-called with MiXCR into one record per CDR3 protein. The table has about 11,000 distinct CDR3 sequences, about 75% seen once. The treatment here: roughly ten-day PBMC culture with coronavirus spike peptide pools or control peptides (ViraFEST assay). Antigen specificity for these receptors is unknown. The sequenced material came from CD4+ T cells from blood, cultured in vitro. These TCRs come from a human donor who had recovered from COVID-19.

The chain couples TRBV7-2 to TRBJ2-1; D might be TRBD1 (6 bases). The CDR3 contains 12 residues. The ends were cut back, 5 bases at V and 15 bases at J, with 17 bases in the middle. Germline V gene sequence: CDR1 SGHTA, CDR2 FQGNSA. DNA of the CDR3: TGTGCCAGCAGCCTCACAGGGCGTGAGGTGTTCTTC. Translation: CASSLTGREVFF.

V usage is TRBV5-1 and J usage is TRBJ2-5, with 12 bases fitting TRBD2. Germline CDR1 SGHRS, CDR2 YFSETQ. The CDR3 is made up of 15 amino acids. Losses at the gene ends were 3 bases for V and 5 bases for J; bases not matched to a gene: 5. CDR3: CASSWTSGKGETQYF. CDR3 DNA sequence: TGCGCCAGCAGCTGGACTAGCGGGAAGGGGGAGACCCAGTACTTC.

This sequence joins TRBV24-1 and TRBJ2-7, with 12 bases lining up with TRBD2. Germline CDR1 KGHDR, CDR2 SFDVKD. The trim removed 9 bases at V and 7 bases at J, leaving 3 bases unmatched. CDR3 size: 12 residues. Written as DNA, the CDR3 is TGTGCCACCGGCCTAGCGGGAGGGGAGCAGTACTTC. It encodes CATGLAGGEQYF.

The chain carries TRBV7-2 and TRBJ2-7, with 9 bases fitting TRBD1. The V gene end was trimmed by 1 base and the J gene end by 3 bases; junction bases not matched to a gene: 4. This CDR3 has 15 amino acids. Germline CDR1 SGHTA, CDR2 FQGNSA. The CDR3 coding sequence is TGTGCCAGCAGCTTAGGGACAGGGGTGGGCTACGAGCAGTACTTC. Its protein product is CASSLGTGVGYEQYF.

This chain uses TRBV15 with TRBJ2-1, with 10 bases that match TRBD2. Per germline, CDR1 LNHNV and CDR2 YYDKDF (reference sequence). This CDR3 region has 14 residues. V shed 6 bases and J 7 bases; nucleotides not matched to a gene: 6. The CDR3 DNA reads as TGTGCCACCAGAAAGCGGGAGGGCCGAAATGAGCAGTTCTTC. It specifies CATRKREGRNEQFF.

The gene calls are TRBV20-1 and TRBJ1-2; D is ambiguous. The CDR3 has 12 amino acids. CDR1 is DFQATT, CDR2 SNEGSKA, per germline (reference sequence). The V gene lost 2 bases and the J gene lost 3 bases, with 7 bases spanning the gap. CDR3 in DNA: TGCAGTGCTAGAAATTGGGACTATGGCTACACCTTC. Its translation is CSARNWDYGYTF.

The chain couples TRBV9 to TRBJ1-1; D uncertain. Trimming stripped 4 bases from V and 0 bases from J, with 4 bases between. CDR3 length equals 12 residues. In germline, CDR1 is SGDLS, CDR2 YYNGEE. This CDR3 is CASSNMNTEAFF. The CDR3 region has the DNA TGTGCCAGCAGCAACATGAACACTGAAGCTTTCTTT.

V is TRBV6-5 and J is TRBJ2-7; 11 bases line up with TRBD1. CDR1 and CDR2 (germline): MNHEY, SVGAGI. The junction had 11 bases not matched to a gene; V was cut back by 4 bases and J by 6 bases. The CDR3 loop spans 16 amino acids. CDR3 in DNA: TGTGCCAGCAGTTTGGGACTGGGACAGGGGGGAATCGAGCAGTACTTC. It encodes CASSLGLGQGGIEQYF.

The chain couples TRBV5-1 to TRBJ1-2; D is undetermined. The CDR3 consists of 14 residues. CDR1 and CDR2 from the germline V gene are SGHRS and YFSETQ. Trimming took 0 bases from V and 4 from J, leaving 10 bases between them. The DNA of the CDR3 is TGCGCCAGCAGCTTGGTCGGGGATCCCTATGGCTACACCTTC. The encoded protein is CASSLVGDPYGYTF.

This clonotype was detected once. The chain has TRBV7-2 and TRBJ1-6; no reliable D call. Per the germline V gene, CDR1 is SGHTA and CDR2 is FQGNSA. V was clipped by 2 bases and J by 10 bases, with 15 bases between them. This CDR3 spans 15 amino acids. CDR3 coding DNA: TGTGCCAGCAGCTTAAAGTCGGTTAGTGGGTCACCCCTCCACTTT. Translated: CASSLKSVSGSPLHF.

This clonotype was observed a few times. This chain links TRBV20-1 with TRBJ1-5; D is perhaps TRBD1 (5 bases). The V gene's germline CDR1 is DFQATT and CDR2 SNEGSKA (reference sequence). The CDR3 is made up of 15 amino acids. V was cut by 4 bases and J by 4 bases, with 17 bases left in between. The CDR3 bases are TGCAGTGCTACACCGATTGGGGGGTATAATCAGCCCCAGCATTTT. Residues: CSATPIGGYNQPQHF.

This clonotype occurred once. This chain uses TRBV7-6 with TRBJ1-1; no firm D call. The CDR3 sequence is 14 residues long. Germline CDR1 is SGHVS and CDR2 is FNYEAQ. Trimming left V 1 base short and J 1 base short, with 7 bases between. The chain's CDR3 is CASSLGVENTEAFF. Written as DNA, the CDR3 is TGTGCCAGCAGCTTAGGGGTAGAGAACACTGAAGCTTTCTTT.

The chain employs TRBV28 and TRBJ2-1; D is possibly TRBD2 (6 bases). The germline V gene encodes CDR1 MDHEN and CDR2 SYDVKM. The CDR3 length is 14 residues. V was trimmed by 6 bases and J by 5 bases, leaving 14 bases between them. The DNA for the CDR3 is TGTGCCAGCAGCTCCGGGAGCGTTAACAATGAGCAGTTCTTC. Translating gives CASSSGSVNNEQFF.